Presented here are 25 T cell receptor beta chains from one specimen sequenced in a study of shared clonotypes between healthy human individuals. Produced via immunoSEQ multiplex PCR; TCRdb's table is partial and in-frame only. The sample contains approximately 640,000 clones, about 90% of which appear only once. Sequencing input: memory CD8+ T cells from PBMCs. Documented subset: CD45RO+ cells pooled with CCR7-negative TemRA cells. The receptors were sampled from a man aged 18 to 29 in good health. Some clones in this sample may be carry-over from other donors' samples.

In its sample, this clone was seen a few times. The rearrangement joins TRBV19 to TRBJ1-3; D possibly corresponds to TRBD1 (6 bases). The germline V gene has CDR1 LNHDA and CDR2 SQIVND (reference sequence). This CDR3 is 16 amino acids long. V dropped 2 bases and J dropped 7 bases, with 18 bases sitting between them. The CDR3 region has the DNA TGTGCCAGTAGTATAACGGGGGGCAACTCCTGGAACACCATATATTTT. This codes for CASSITGGNSWNTIYF. Supplemented by reference TRBV19 and TRBJ1-3, the full variable domain reads DGGITQSPKYLFRKEGQNVTLSCEQNLNHDAMYWYRQDPGQGLRLIYYSQIVNDFQKGDIAEGYSVSREKKESFPLTVTSAQKNPTAFYLCASSITGGNSWNTIYFGEGSWLTVV.

The rearrangement links TRBV7-3 to TRBJ2-6; TRBD1 aligns across 10 bases. Germline V gene sequence: CDR1 SGHTA, CDR2 FQGTGA. V dropped 4 bases and J dropped 3; count of bases not matched to a gene: 9. CDR3 length: 18 amino acids. CDR3 coding DNA: TGTGCCAGCAGCTCCGACAGGGGGCTTGTATTTGGGGCCAACGTCCTGACTTTC. The encoded protein is CASSSDRGLVFGANVLTF.

As to this clone: Other DNA sequences of this sample code for an identical CDR3. The chain couples TRBV27 to TRBJ2-1, with D perhaps being TRBD1 or TRBD2 (5 bases each). The V gene lost 0 bases and the J gene lost 7 bases, with 10 bases spanning the gap. Looked up from germline, CDR1 is MNHEY and CDR2 is SMNVEV (reference sequence). This CDR3 has 14 residues. The CDR3, as DNA: TGTGCCAGCAGTTTATCGAGGGGACGAAATGAGCAGTTCTTC. Translating gives CASSLSRGRNEQFF.

The chain is built from TRBV11-2 and TRBJ2-7; D might be TRBD1 or TRBD2, each matching 5 bases. CDR1 SGHAT and CDR2 FQNNGV come from the germline V gene. Trimming stripped 5 bases from V and 0 bases from J, with 11 bases between. CDR3 length: 14 amino acids. The CDR3 region is CASSPRDGSYEQYF. In DNA form, the CDR3 reads TGTGCCAGCAGCCCCAGGGACGGCTCCTACGAGCAGTACTTC.

This clone was counted once. This chain uses TRBV28 with TRBJ1-1; unclear D gene. The CDR3 is 15 amino acids. The V gene lost 5 bases and the J gene lost 1 base, with 14 bases spanning the gap. The V gene's germline CDR1 is MDHEN and CDR2 SYDVKM. The CDR3 sequence is CASSPLGGWNTEAFF. In nucleotides, the CDR3 is TGTGCCAGCAGTCCTCTGGGAGGTTGGAACACTGAAGCTTTCTTT.

This clone was seen more than once but under ten times. This rearrangement joins TRBV4-1 to TRBJ1-1, with D perhaps TRBD1 (5 bases). Germline CDR1 and CDR2: MGHRA and YSYEKL. The CDR3 covers 13 residues. V lost 6 bases, J lost 0 bases, and 8 bases lay in between. CDR3 coding DNA: TGCGCCAGCAGTCCAGGGTTGAACACTGAAGCTTTCTTT. Translated: CASSPGLNTEAFF.

J is TRBJ2-7 and V is TRBV29-1; TRBD1 aligns across 7 bases. The CDR3 extends over 12 amino acids. The J segment lost 0 bases and the V segment lost 7 bases, leaving 3 bases of the junction unmatched. CDR1 SQVTM and CDR2 ANQGSEA come from the germline V gene. The CDR3 nucleotides are TGCAGCGGAACAGGGGACTCCTACGAGCAGTACTTC. This translates into CSGTGDSYEQYF.

Notes on this clone: Other DNA sequences in this specimen translate into the identical CDR3. V and J are TRBV4-1 and TRBJ2-7; D perhaps matches TRBD1 (6 bases). This CDR3 has 15 amino acids. The germline V gene encodes CDR1 MGHRA and CDR2 YSYEKL. Trimming removed 0 bases at V and 0 bases at J, with 9 bases between. As DNA, the CDR3 is TGCGCCAGCAGCCAAGATGACAGGACCTCCTACGAGCAGTACTTC. Protein sequence: CASSQDDRTSYEQYF.

The rearrangement links TRBV5-4 to TRBJ2-3; TRBD1 or TRBD2 may be the D gene (5 bases each). Trimming shortened V by 1 base and J by 1 base, and 10 bases separated the two germline ends. CDR1 and CDR2 from the germline V gene are SGHNT and YYREEE (reference sequence). The CDR3 is 15 residues long. The CDR3 sequence is CASSLWTGRTDTQYF. CDR3 bases: TGTGCCAGCAGCTTGTGGACGGGGCGCACAGATACGCAGTATTTT. Combining the CDR3 with reference TRBV5-4 and TRBJ2-3 gives the whole variable domain ETGVTQSPTHLIKTRGQQVTLRCSSQSGHNTVSWYQQALGQGPQFIFQYYREEENGRGNFPPRFSGLQFPNYSSELNVNALELDDSALYLCASSLWTGRTDTQYFGPGTRLTVL.

V gene TRBV6-5 combines with J gene TRBJ2-5; 10 nucleotides line up with TRBD1. The DNA end favors TRBJ2-7, so the J call may be wrong. From germline, CDR1 is MNHEY and CDR2 SVGAGI. This CDR3 spans 13 amino acids. The CDR3: CASSYGTGDEQYF. CDR3 DNA: TGTGCCAGCAGTTACGGGACAGGGGACGAGCAGTACTTC.

The V gene is TRBV7-9, the J gene TRBJ1-4; no clear D gene. CDR1 is SEHNR, CDR2 FQNEAQ, per germline (reference sequence). The germline V and J ends were trimmed by 5 bases and 7 bases, with 17 bases remaining between them. This CDR3 has 15 residues. CDR3 protein: CASSTPGLEGEKLFF. The CDR3 region has the DNA TGTGCCAGCAGCACGCCGGGCCTAGAGGGTGAAAAACTGTTTTTT.

V usage is TRBV28 and J usage is TRBJ2-7; D gene unclear. Germline V lookup: CDR1 MDHEN, CDR2 SYDVKM. The CDR3 totals 18 residues. Trimming removed 0 bases at V and 2 bases at J, with 20 bases between. CDR3 sequence reads: CASSLWGIDNQKTYEQYF. CDR3 nucleotides: TGTGCCAGCAGTTTATGGGGGATCGACAATCAAAAAACCTACGAGCAGTACTTC.

This clone was recorded once. This rearrangement joins TRBV10-1 to TRBJ2-7, with D unresolved. The ends were cut back, 8 bases at V and 3 bases at J, with 17 bases in the middle. This CDR3 has 14 residues. Germline values: CDR1 WNHNN, CDR2 SYGVQD (reference sequence). This chain's CDR3 is CASRLKGRGYEQYF. CDR3 nucleotide sequence: TGCGCCAGCCGATTAAAGGGCCGTGGCTACGAGCAGTACTTC.

The chain has TRBV2 and TRBJ2-7, with D perhaps assigned TRBD1 or TRBD2 (5 bases each). V lost 6 bases, J lost 1 base, and 13 bases lay in between. CDR1 and CDR2 from the germline V gene are SNHLY and FYNNEI. The CDR3 contains 14 residues. CDR3 nucleotide sequence: TGTGCCAGCAGGGCCGGGACGGAGTCCTACGAGCAGTACTTC. Translated: CASRAGTESYEQYF. Using reference TRBV2 and TRBJ2-7 for the parts outside the CDR3, the full variable domain is EPEVTQTPSHQVTQMGQEVILRCVPISNHLYFYWYRQILGQKVEFLVSFYNNEISEKSEIFDDQFSVERPDGSNFTLKIRSTKLEDSAMYFCASRAGTESYEQYFGPGTRLTVT.

The chain is built from TRBV28 and TRBJ1-2; 8 positions agree with TRBD1. The V gene end was trimmed by 6 bases and the J gene end by 4 bases; junction bases not matched to a gene: 10. Germline V lookup: CDR1 MDHEN, CDR2 SYDVKM. The CDR3 extends over 15 amino acids. The CDR3 nucleotides are TGTGCCAGCAGCCGAGCCGGACAGGGAATCTATGGCTACACCTTC. Translation: CASSRAGQGIYGYTF.

Only a few counts were recorded for this clone. V is TRBV7-9 and J is TRBJ1-1; 7 positions match TRBD1. This CDR3 spans 16 amino acids. Germline loops: CDR1 SEHNR, CDR2 FQNEAQ (reference sequence). V trimming: 4 bases; J trimming: 5 bases; junction bases outside the gene matches: 13. The DNA for the CDR3 is TGTGCCAGCAGCTCCCGGACAGGCATTAAAATGACTGAAGCTTTCTTT. Its protein is CASSSRTGIKMTEAFF.

The rearrangement joins TRBV11-2 to TRBJ1-3, with D unresolved. This CDR3 is 13 amino acids long. CDR1 and CDR2 from the germline V gene are SGHAT and FQNNGV. V was cut by 4 bases and J by 2 bases, with 6 bases left in between. The CDR3 bases are TGTGCCAGCAGCTCAATACCTGGAAACACCATATATTTT. This gives the protein CASSSIPGNTIYF.

This chain joins TRBV5-1 and TRBJ2-5; the D is unclear. This CDR3 has 15 amino acids. The germline gives CDR1 SGHRS, CDR2 YFSETQ. Trimming removed 0 bases from V and 1 base from J, with 10 bases in between. CDR3 in DNA: TGCGCCAGCAGCTTGGCGCTGCCGTCCCAAGAGACCCAGTACTTC. This translates into CASSLALPSQETQYF.

This rearrangement joins TRBV19 to TRBJ2-3; possibly TRBD2 for D (6 bases). Germline values: CDR1 LNHDA, CDR2 SQIVND (reference sequence). The CDR3 is 17 amino acids. Trimming removed 3 bases at V and 4 bases at J, with 20 bases between. The CDR3 region has the DNA TGTGCCAGTAGTATGGTACGGGGGATGAGGGCGGCAGATACGCAGTATTTT. Protein sequence: CASSMVRGMRAADTQYF.

The gene calls are TRBV2 and TRBJ2-1; TRBD2 might be the D (5 bases). This CDR3 is built from 14 residues. The V and J ends lost 6 bases and 6 bases respectively, with 15 bases between them. In germline, CDR1 is SNHLY, CDR2 FYNNEI. Written as DNA, the CDR3 is TGTGCCAGCAGAGAGTCACTAGTTACCAATGAGCAGTTCTTC. It specifies CASRESLVTNEQFF.

The genes are TRBV9 and TRBJ2-7, with D tentatively TRBD1 (5 bases). V lost 4 bases and J 5 bases, leaving 22 bases between the germline ends. The CDR3 sequence is 16 residues long. From germline, CDR1 is SGDLS and CDR2 YYNGEE. The CDR3 region is CASSQSGRENVHEQYF. CDR3 bases: TGTGCCAGCAGCCAGTCGGGCAGGGAAAACGTCCACGAGCAGTACTTC.

The gene calls are TRBV25-1 and TRBJ1-2; D possibly corresponds to TRBD1 (5 bases). V dropped 6 bases and J dropped 4 bases, with 15 bases sitting between them. The CDR3 consists of 14 residues. Germline CDR1 is MGHDK and CDR2 is SYGVNS. CDR3 region: CASSGPDGTYGYTF. The CDR3 DNA is TGTGCCAGCAGCGGCCCGGACGGGACCTATGGCTACACCTTC.

The rearrangement joins TRBV4-1 to TRBJ2-1; 10 bases align to TRBD2. V was clipped by 3 bases and J by 0 bases; unmatched bases: 8. Germline V gene data show CDR1 as MGHRA and CDR2 as YSYEKL. The CDR3 has 18 amino acids. In nucleotides, the CDR3 is TGCGCCAGCAGCCACCCACTAGCGGGAAGAAGCTCCTACAATGAGCAGTTCTTC. It specifies CASSHPLAGRSSYNEQFF.

The chain uses TRBV27 and TRBJ2-3; 8 positions agree with TRBD2. Trimming at V came to 6 bases and at J to 6 bases, leaving 14 bases not matched to a gene. CDR1 and CDR2 (germline): MNHEY, SMNVEV (reference sequence). This CDR3 comprises 16 residues. CDR3 DNA: TGTGCCAGCAGCCCCCTACAAGCGGGAGTGGGGGATACGCAGTATTTT. Its translation: CASSPLQAGVGDTQYF.

The CDR3 coding sequence is TGCGCCAGCAGCCAAGATCCTACTATGAACACTGAAGCTTTCTTT. As protein: CASSQDPTMNTEAFF. The V gene is TRBV4-1, the J gene TRBJ1-1; D gene uncertain. Germline V gene lookup returns CDR1 MGHRA and CDR2 YSYEKL. Trimming left V 0 bases short and J 0 bases short, with 8 bases between. The CDR3 runs to 15 residues.